Below are 13 T cell receptor beta chains sequenced from a single sample in a study of blood T cell dynamics during melanoma immunotherapy. Produced via immunoSEQ multiplex PCR; TCRdb's table is partial and in-frame only. Here the sample spans about 8,500 clones, about 80% being singletons. Documented time point: pre-treatment baseline. Here the sequenced sample was blood, taken from a patient treated with checkpoint blockade. The receptors were sampled from a human donor with melanoma.

This clone was recorded once. The gene calls are TRBV6-1 and TRBJ2-3; no reliable D call. Trimming cost V 3 bases and J 1 base, with 11 bases left between them. Germline CDR1 and CDR2: MNHNS and SASEGT. CDR3 length equals 15 residues. The CDR3, as DNA: TGTGCCAGCAGTGATAGCAGGACGGGCACAGATACGCAGTATTTT. This encodes CASSDSRTGTDTQYF.

V is TRBV6-5 and J is TRBJ2-1; 12 bases align to TRBD2. The germline gives CDR1 MNHEY, CDR2 SVGAGI. J gave up 9 bases and V 2 bases, and 5 bases lay outside the gene matches. The CDR3 is 15 residues long. The CDR3 sequence is CASSYTSGRPSEQFF. CDR3 sequence (DNA): TGTGCCAGCAGTTACACTAGCGGGAGGCCTAGTGAGCAGTTCTTC.

V is TRBV5-1 and J is TRBJ2-7, with D unclear. This CDR3 spans 16 amino acids. The V end lost 0 bases, the J end lost 3 bases, and 16 bases lay between the germline ends. Germline CDR1 reads SGHRS; CDR2 reads YFSETQ. The CDR3 DNA sequence: TGCGCCAGCAGCTTGGGACCGACTGGGAAAAGCTACGAGCAGTACTTC. Its translation is CASSLGPTGKSYEQYF.

V gene TRBV6-5 combines with J gene TRBJ1-4; D call uncertain. In germline, CDR1 is MNHEY, CDR2 SVGAGI. This CDR3 region has 14 residues. The ends were cut back, 5 bases at V and 6 bases at J, with 13 bases in the middle. The CDR3 DNA reads TGTGCCAGCAGTGTTTCTGGGTTCTATGAAAAACTGTTTTTT. Translating it yields CASSVSGFYEKLFF.

This clone showed up just a few times. V usage is TRBV7-3 and J usage is TRBJ2-3; the match to TRBD2 covers 7 bases. The CDR3 contains 15 residues. Per the germline V gene, CDR1 is SGHTA and CDR2 is FQGTGA. J gave up 2 bases and V 0 bases, and 2 bases lay outside the gene matches. The CDR3 is CASSLTGTTTDTQYF. CDR3 DNA: TGTGCCAGCAGCTTAACCGGGACTACCACAGATACGCAGTATTTT. Full variable domain (remainder filled in from reference TRBV7-3 and TRBJ2-3): GAGVSQTPSNKVTEKGKYVELRCDPISGHTALYWYRQSLGQGPEFLIYFQGTGAADDSGLPNDRFFAVRPEGSVSTLKIQRTERGDSAVYLCASSLTGTTTDTQYFGPGTRLTVL.

CDR3 loop: CASSLGLAREQFF. The CDR3 bases are TGTGCCAGCAGCTTAGGACTAGCACGCGAGCAGTTCTTC. The V call is TRBV7-9, the J call TRBJ2-1; 7 nucleotides agree with TRBD2. The germline V gene has CDR1 SEHNR and CDR2 FQNEAQ (reference sequence). V lost 1 base and J lost 10; bases outside the gene matches: 4. The CDR3 runs 13 residues.

The V gene is TRBV2, the J gene TRBJ1-2; perhaps TRBD1 as D (6 bases). The CDR3 consists of 16 residues. Trimming left V 4 bases short and J 1 base short, with 16 bases between. CDR1 SNHLY and CDR2 FYNNEI come from the germline V gene. The CDR3 DNA reads TGTGCCAGCAGTGGCCACGGCAGGGGACATAACTATGGCTACACCTTC. Its protein is CASSGHGRGHNYGYTF.

CDR3 residues: CASSDRERNSPLHF. DNA for the CDR3: TGTGCCAGCAGCGATCGGGAGAGGAATTCACCCCTCCACTTT. V is TRBV5-4 and J is TRBJ1-6; D not resolved. V was cut by 4 bases and J by 7 bases, with 12 bases left in between. The CDR3 contains 14 residues. CDR1 and CDR2 (germline): SGHNT, YYREEE (reference sequence).

The table lists this clone with a few counts. The CDR3 coding sequence is TGTGCCAGCAGCCAATACCGGGGTGAAGCTTTCTTT. It encodes CASSQYRGEAFF. The J gene is TRBJ1-1, the V gene TRBV7-9; no clear D. The CDR3 sequence is 12 residues long. Germline V gene lookup returns CDR1 SEHNR and CDR2 FQNEAQ (reference sequence). Trimming took off 5 bases at V and 7 bases at J, with 11 bases between the two ends.

The chain uses TRBV4-3 and TRBJ2-1, with 7 bases fitting TRBD2. Trimming cost V 0 bases and J 8 bases; bases outside gene matches: 13. Germline lookup yields CDR1 LGHNA and CDR2 YSLEER. This CDR3 has 17 residues. The CDR3 loop reads CASSQDRLAAVVDEQFF. As DNA, the CDR3 is TGCGCCAGCAGCCAAGATCGCCTAGCGGCCGTGGTGGATGAGCAGTTCTTC.

This rearrangement joins TRBV28 to TRBJ1-2; tentative D call: TRBD1 (6 bases). Germline CDR1 reads MDHEN; CDR2 reads SYDVKM. The length of the CDR3 is 15 residues. Trimming cost V 3 bases and J 8 bases, with 19 bases left between them. Here the CDR3 DNA reads TGTGCCAGCAGTTTGGGTACAGGGTGGGCTCGGGGCTACACCTTC. Translating it yields CASSLGTGWARGYTF.

The chain combines TRBV5-1 with TRBJ1-2, with D maybe TRBD1 (6 bases). Germline V gene data show CDR1 as SGHRS and CDR2 as YFSETQ. The CDR3 has 14 residues. V lost 0 bases to trimming and J lost 1 base, with 7 bases between them. CDR3 coding DNA: TGCGCCAGCAGCTTGGCCAGGGGTAACTATGGCTACACCTTC. Protein sequence: CASSLARGNYGYTF.

This clone came up a few times. The chain carries TRBV27 and TRBJ1-5, with no clear D. Germline-derived CDR1 and CDR2 are MNHEY and SMNVEV (reference sequence). The CDR3 contains 13 residues. Trimming cost V 2 bases and J 11 bases, with 13 bases left between them. CDR3 protein: CASSLREGGSQHF. DNA of the CDR3: TGTGCCAGCAGTTTAAGAGAGGGAGGGTCCCAGCATTTT.